These 31 T cell receptor beta chains share one sample of origin, sequenced in a study of cytomegalovirus exposure and HLA in healthy donors. The PCR made use of 60 Vbeta and 13 Jbeta primers. This table comes from immunoSEQ multiplex PCR, and its TCRdb copy is limited to in-frame clones, with some not included. Of about 200,000 clones in the sample, about 12% were seen once. The source material was PBMCs. Receptors originate from a man in his fifties in good health and CMV-seropositive.

The chain uses TRBV4-3 and TRBJ2-2; weak D call: TRBD1 (6 bases). V lost 2 bases, J lost 8 bases, and 9 bases lay in between. Germline CDR1 and CDR2: LGHNA and YSLEER. The CDR3 totals 13 residues. In DNA form, the CDR3 reads TGCGCCAGCAGCCAACCTGGGACAGGGGAGCTGTTTTTT. Its translation is CASSQPGTGELFF.

The chain couples TRBV28 to TRBJ1-3; 9 bases agree with TRBD1. With V trimmed by 5 bases and J by 4 bases, 9 bases remained unmatched. From germline, CDR1 is MDHEN and CDR2 SYDVKM. The CDR3 covers 16 residues. The chain's CDR3 is CASSPPDRGRGNTIYF. The CDR3 nucleotides read TGTGCCAGCAGTCCCCCCGACAGGGGGAGAGGAAACACCATATATTTT.

The sample holds a few counts of this clone. The rearrangement uses TRBV5-6 and TRBJ2-5; 7 nucleotides agree with TRBD2. CDR3 size: 15 residues. J lost 2 bases, V lost 2 bases, and 6 bases had no gene match. Germline CDR1 and CDR2: SGHDT and YYEEEE. The CDR3: CASSLRGGDQETQYF. CDR3 in DNA: TGTGCCAGCAGCTTACGCGGGGGTGATCAAGAGACCCAGTACTTC.

The rearrangement joins TRBV6-5 to TRBJ2-7; 9 bases match TRBD1. This CDR3 region has 15 residues. V was pared by 0 bases and J by 4 bases, with 4 bases of the junction left unmatched. Germline CDR1 MNHEY, CDR2 SVGAGI. CDR3 in amino acids: CASSYSGTGIYEQYF. The CDR3 DNA reads as TGTGCCAGCAGTTACTCCGGGACAGGGATATACGAGCAGTACTTC.

This chain joins TRBV7-2 and TRBJ1-1, with TRBD1 identical over 11 bases. Germline-derived CDR1 and CDR2 are SGHTA and FQGNSA. V lost 5 bases, J lost 11 bases, and 10 bases stayed unmatched. The CDR3 runs 14 residues. For the CDR3, the DNA is TGTGCCAGCAGCGGACCGATGGGACAGGGGGGGGCTTTCTTT. As protein: CASSGPMGQGGAFF.

This rearrangement joins TRBV7-6 to TRBJ2-7, with 8 bases identical to TRBD1. With V trimmed by 1 base and J by 2 bases, 10 bases remained unmatched. The CDR3 has 17 amino acids. In germline, CDR1 is SGHVS, CDR2 FNYEAQ. The CDR3 DNA reads TGTGCCAGCAGCTTAGGAGTCGGAGGACAGGGAGCCTACGAGCAGTACTTC. It codes for CASSLGVGGQGAYEQYF.

Only a few counts were recorded for this clone. This chain links TRBV10-3 with TRBJ1-5; D uncertain. V gave up 10 bases and J gave up 4 bases, with 11 bases separating them. The CDR3 loop spans 12 amino acids. Germline lookup yields CDR1 ENHRY and CDR2 SYGVKD. The DNA for the CDR3 is TGTGCCACCCTACAGCTTAATCAGCCCCAGCATTTT. Its protein product is CATLQLNQPQHF.

This clone was observed a few times. This chain uses TRBV9 with TRBJ1-5; no definite D call. Trimming took 4 bases from V and 3 from J, leaving 11 bases between them. This CDR3 spans 14 amino acids. CDR1 SGDLS and CDR2 YYNGEE come from the germline V gene. The CDR3 sequence is CASSPGGYNQPQHF. The CDR3 DNA sequence: TGTGCCAGCAGCCCAGGAGGGTACAATCAGCCCCAGCATTTT.

The chain links TRBV5-1 to TRBJ2-2; 12 nucleotides line up with TRBD1. CDR1 and CDR2 from the germline V gene are SGHRS and YFSETQ. Trimming at V came to 1 base and at J to 5 bases, leaving 9 bases not matched to a gene. The CDR3 extends over 18 amino acids. The CDR3 DNA follows: TGCGCCAGCAGCTTGTTCCGGGACAGGGGGCTTCAAACCGGGGAGCTGTTTTTT. It specifies CASSLFRDRGLQTGELFF.

In this sample, this clone turned up a few times. The chain recombines TRBV12-5 with TRBJ1-2; TRBD1 matches at 9 bases. This CDR3 is built from 13 residues. Germline V CDR1 and CDR2: LGHNT, FRNRAP. After removal of 6 bases from V and 6 bases from J, the junction contained 5 bases not matched to a gene. CDR3 in amino acids: CASGRDRVHGYTF. CDR3 DNA sequence: TGTGCTAGTGGACGGGACAGGGTGCATGGCTACACCTTC.

This clone was seen a few times. The rearrangement links TRBV28 to TRBJ1-3, with a weak D call TRBD1 (5 bases). Germline V gives CDR1 MDHEN, CDR2 SYDVKM. The CDR3 runs to 16 residues. V shed 5 bases and J shed 1 base, with 15 bases lying between them. The CDR3 DNA follows: TGTGCCAGCAGTCCGCCAAGCAGGGTATCTGGAAACACCATATATTTT. Protein sequence: CASSPPSRVSGNTIYF.

This clone was seen a few times. V gene TRBV29-1 combines with J gene TRBJ2-5, with TRBD1 matching over 9 bases. This CDR3 has 11 amino acids. Trimming cost V 7 bases and J 5 bases; bases outside gene matches: 2. CDR1 and CDR2 (germline): SQVTM, ANQGSEA. CDR3 sequence (DNA): TGCAGCGCCGGGACAGGGGAGACCCAGTACTTC. Protein sequence: CSAGTGETQYF.

This clone was found a few times. The chain links TRBV7-2 to TRBJ2-1, with 9 bases fitting TRBD2. Germline values: CDR1 SGHTA, CDR2 FQGNSA. CDR3 length equals 16 residues. The ends lost 1 base at V and 3 bases at J; junction bases unmatched: 4. The CDR3 region is CASSLVSGGSYNEQFF. The CDR3 nucleotides are TGTGCCAGCAGCTTAGTTAGCGGGGGTAGCTACAATGAGCAGTTCTTC.

The rearrangement uses TRBV2 and TRBJ2-2; 7 bases line up with TRBD2. Germline CDR1 and CDR2: SNHLY and FYNNEI. Losses at the gene ends were 4 bases for V and 9 bases for J; bases not matched to a gene: 11. CDR3 length equals 15 residues. CDR3 region: CASSVREADDRELFF. The CDR3 nucleotides read TGTGCCAGCAGTGTACGGGAGGCTGACGACCGGGAGCTGTTTTTT.

This rearrangement joins TRBV6-1 to TRBJ1-2; D is unclear. The CDR3 is 11 amino acids. Germline loops: CDR1 MNHNS, CDR2 SASEGT. Trimming pared 8 bases from V and 8 bases from J, leaving 12 bases between. CDR3 sequence (DNA): TGTGCCAGCTCTTCCCCGGGGGGCTACACCTTC. Translation: CASSSPGGYTF.

Regarding this clone: A read error may produce the germline difference seen at one junction end. Other nucleotide sequences in the sample specify the same CDR3. This chain joins TRBV10-2 and TRBJ1-4; 11 nucleotides match TRBD1. The CDR3 sequence is 15 residues long. Germline assignment: CDR1 WSHSY and CDR2 SAAADI. This CDR3 is CASSPDRGRDEKLFF. CDR3 DNA sequence: TGCGCCAGCAGTCCGGACAGGGGGCGAGATGAAAAACTATTTTTT.

This clone appeared a few times. The rearrangement uses TRBV28 and TRBJ2-2; D remains ambiguous. This CDR3 has 14 residues. V lost 5 bases to trimming and J lost 7 bases, with 14 bases between them. The germline V gene encodes CDR1 MDHEN and CDR2 SYDVKM. The chain's CDR3 is CASSLRPPVGELFF. The CDR3 DNA reads as TGTGCCAGCAGTCTCCGCCCCCCGGTCGGGGAGCTGTTTTTT.

The gene calls are TRBV11-2 and TRBJ1-2; tentatively, D is TRBD1 (5 bases). The CDR3 is 16 residues long. Trimming stripped 5 bases from V and 0 bases from J, with 16 bases between. Germline V lookup: CDR1 SGHAT, CDR2 FQNNGV. The CDR3: CASSPGGDLSNYGYTF. The CDR3 bases are TGTGCCAGCAGCCCGGGAGGGGACCTTTCTAACTATGGCTACACCTTC.

This rearrangement joins TRBV4-3 to TRBJ2-2; tentatively, D is TRBD1 (6 bases). V lost 3 bases to trimming and J lost 0 bases, with 11 bases between them. The V gene's germline CDR1 is LGHNA and CDR2 YSLEER. The CDR3 sequence is 16 residues long. The CDR3 is CASSHYRAPNTGELFF. The CDR3 nucleotides are TGCGCCAGCAGCCATTACAGGGCCCCGAACACCGGGGAGCTGTTTTTT.

The genes are TRBV6-5 and TRBJ1-1, with TRBD1 matching 7 bases. J lost 3 bases, V lost 7 bases, and 8 bases had no gene match. CDR1 and CDR2 from the germline V gene are MNHEY and SVGAGI. The CDR3 has 14 amino acids. This CDR3 is CASTTFTGDTEAFF. The CDR3 DNA reads TGTGCCAGCACCACCTTTACAGGGGACACTGAAGCTTTCTTT.

This sequence joins TRBV7-3 and TRBJ1-1; 8 positions match TRBD1. CDR1 is SGHTA and CDR2 is FQGTGA in the germline V gene. The V gene end was trimmed by 4 bases and the J gene end by 1 base; junction bases not matched to a gene: 2. The CDR3 extends over 14 amino acids. CDR3 sequence: CASSSQGGNTEAFF. The DNA for the CDR3 is TGTGCCAGCAGCTCACAGGGGGGGAACACTGAAGCTTTCTTT. Full variable domain (remainder filled in from reference TRBV7-3 and TRBJ1-1): GAGVSQTPSNKVTEKGKYVELRCDPISGHTALYWYRQSLGQGPEFLIYFQGTGAADDSGLPNDRFFAVRPEGSVSTLKIQRTERGDSAVYLCASSSQGGNTEAFFGQGTRLTVV.

CDR3 nucleotides: TGTGCCAGCAGCTCATCCGGACAGGGTTTCGACACCGGGGAGCTGTTTTTT. Protein sequence: CASSSSGQGFDTGELFF. This chain uses TRBV9 with TRBJ2-2; the match to TRBD1 covers 8 bases. The V and J ends lost 4 bases and 3 bases, in that order; junction bases with no gene match: 11. The germline V gene has CDR1 SGDLS and CDR2 YYNGEE. This CDR3 is 17 amino acids long.

CDR3 region: CASWRDEYEQYF. Here the CDR3 DNA reads TGTGCCAGTTGGCGGGATGAGTACGAGCAGTACTTC. This chain uses TRBV6-6 with TRBJ2-7, with D possibly being TRBD2 (6 bases). Germline V CDR1 and CDR2: MNHNY, SVGAGI (reference sequence). V was clipped by 9 bases and J by 4 bases, with 13 bases between them. The CDR3 has 12 amino acids.

The CDR3 spells CAISERGQGSRETQYF. DNA for the CDR3: TGTGCCATCAGTGAGCGGGGACAGGGTTCGCGGGAGACCCAGTACTTC. This chain links TRBV10-3 with TRBJ2-5; 9 bases are shared with TRBD1. CDR1 ENHRY and CDR2 SYGVKD come from the germline V gene. After removal of 2 bases from V and 5 bases from J, the junction contained 9 bases not matched to a gene. The CDR3 loop spans 16 amino acids.

The V gene is TRBV2, the J gene TRBJ2-2; 10 bases align to TRBD1. CDR3 size: 17 residues. The V gene's germline CDR1 is SNHLY and CDR2 FYNNEI. V gave up 4 bases and J gave up 3 bases; unmatched junction bases: 8. The CDR3 protein is CASSVDRDRGYTGELFF. The CDR3 DNA sequence: TGTGCCAGCAGTGTAGACCGGGACAGGGGTTACACCGGGGAGCTGTTTTTT.

This clone was counted between two and nine times. The chain has TRBV5-4 and TRBJ1-2, with 7 positions matching TRBD1. Germline loops: CDR1 SGHNT, CDR2 YYREEE (reference sequence). The CDR3 covers 17 residues. Trimming at V came to 4 bases and at J to 3 bases, leaving 15 bases not matched to a gene. The CDR3 is CASSRGTALQDDYGYTF. DNA of the CDR3: TGTGCCAGCAGCCGAGGGACAGCACTTCAGGACGACTATGGCTACACCTTC.

Here the CDR3 reads CASSVGGSYGYTF. DNA for the CDR3: TGTGCCAGTAGTGTCGGGGGTTCCTATGGCTACACCTTC. The chain carries TRBV19 and TRBJ1-2, with D possibly being TRBD1 (5 bases). This CDR3 contains 13 residues. V dropped 5 bases and J dropped 4 bases, with 11 bases sitting between them. Germline lookup yields CDR1 LNHDA and CDR2 SQIVND (reference sequence).

Note on this clone: Other DNA sequences of this sample code for an identical CDR3. CDR3 amino acids: CAISEGQLNTEAFF. The CDR3 coding sequence is TGTGCCATCAGTGAAGGACAGTTGAACACTGAAGCTTTCTTT. The gene calls are TRBV10-3 and TRBJ1-1; the D gene is possibly TRBD1 (6 bases). CDR1 is ENHRY, CDR2 SYGVKD, per germline. V lost 3 bases, J lost 0 bases, and 8 bases lay in between. The CDR3 is 14 residues long.

This clone was counted between two and nine times. This specimen includes other DNA sequences encoding the same CDR3. This chain joins TRBV5-1 and TRBJ2-3; 11 bases align to TRBD2. CDR3 length: 16 amino acids. With 0 bases clipped from V and 1 base from J, the junction kept 1 base outside the gene matches. CDR1 SGHRS and CDR2 YFSETQ come from the germline V gene. The CDR3 DNA reads as TGCGCCAGCAGCTTGGATAGCGGGGGGGGCACAGATACGCAGTATTTT. It encodes CASSLDSGGGTDTQYF.

The chain carries TRBV5-5 and TRBJ1-2, with 7 bases aligning to TRBD1. The germline V gene encodes CDR1 SGHKS and CDR2 YYEKEE (reference sequence). The CDR3 has 13 residues. Unmatched junction bases numbered 7, after V lost 3 bases and J lost 8 bases. The CDR3 protein is CASSYDRVGGYTF. In nucleotides, the CDR3 is TGTGCCAGCAGCTATGACAGGGTCGGCGGCTACACCTTC.

This clone was observed a handful of times. The rearrangement links TRBV5-4 to TRBJ2-4; 9 bases fit TRBD1. This CDR3 comprises 15 residues. With 2 bases clipped from V and 4 bases from J, the junction kept 4 bases outside the gene matches. In germline, CDR1 is SGHNT, CDR2 YYREEE (reference sequence). The CDR3 DNA reads TGTGCCAGCAGCTTAAGGGACAGGGAAAAAAACATTCAGTACTTC. Its translation is CASSLRDREKNIQYF.